The clone carrying this T cell receptor (beta chain) was seen a few times. What it binds is not known. CDR3 length: 16 residues. Germline loops: CDR1 MNHNS, CDR2 SASEGT. V was pared by 3 bases and J by 4 bases, with 9 bases of the junction left unmatched. The sample originates from a study of liver allograft versus peripheral blood T cells. About the study: Liver transplant recipients had T cell receptor repertoires compared between transplanted liver and peripheral blood. Study-wide results and caveats: Intra-allograft T cell receptor repertoires in the liver reportedly differed from peripheral blood repertoires.

TCRdb independently ran MiXCR on the reads; one entry per CDR3 protein. This sample yields some 6,500 distinct CDR3 sequences, of which less than 20% are seen a single time; roughly three fifths belongs to the top ten. This TCR was recovered from a human patient who had a liver transplant. Some T cells may be supplied by the graft donor. This chain joins TRBV6-1 and TRBJ2-3, with 8 bases aligning to TRBD1. CDR3 loop: CASSETSGQGPDTQYF. The CDR3 DNA reads TGTGCCAGCAGTGAGACCTCTGGACAGGGCCCAGATACGCAGTATTTT.